This TCR beta chain comes out of a study of blood T cell repertoires in COVID-19. The wider study: From the United States, Italy and Spain came samples of acute and convalescent COVID-19. Sources were T cells, B-cell-depleted T cells, or PBMCs; the material itself was cDNA or gDNA.

This CDR3 has 13 amino acids. Trimming removed 7 bases from V and 0 bases from J, with 7 bases in between. In the original processing: By means of reference gene primer amplification, nucleated cell counts were estimated. Some clones are missing from TCRdb's copy, which holds only in-frame ones; the method was immunoSEQ multiplex PCR. The V and J calls and clone size were taken over from that table, and D and trimming were inferred from the DNA. Of around 20,000 clones listed, about 88% were seen once; the top ten hold roughly 10%. The gene calls are TRBV12-3 or TRBV12-4 and TRBJ2-1, with a weak D call TRBD2 (5 bases). The specimen was peripheral blood. The source is a human donor in a cohort sampled during active COVID-19. The donor label of this sample is uncertain. The CDR3 spells CASKRDSYNEQFF. Here the CDR3 DNA reads TGTGCCAGCAAACGGGACTCCTACAATGAGCAGTTCTTC.